These 21 T cell receptor beta chains share one sample of origin, sequenced in a study of Tregs in tolerant kidney transplant recipients. The assay was immunoSEQ multiplex PCR, and TCRdb's table has in-frame clones only and misses some. The sample consists of about 66,000 clones, roughly 92% of them appearing once. The sequences come from CD8+ T cells from blood, collected before the transplant. These receptors came from a human donor who received a combined kidney and bone marrow transplant.

V gene TRBV18 combines with J gene TRBJ1-6; weak D call: TRBD1 (5 bases). Between the trimmed V and J ends, which lost 2 bases and 0 bases, there was a span of 14 bases. CDR1 and CDR2 (germline): KGHSH, LQKENI. This CDR3 is 18 amino acids long. CDR3 in DNA: TGTGCCAGCTCACCAACGGGACTCCGGAGCTCCTATAATTCACCCCTCCACTTT. Protein: CASSPTGLRSSYNSPLHF.

The rearrangement uses TRBV9 and TRBJ2-1, with 8 bases matching TRBD2. This CDR3 spans 15 amino acids. From germline, CDR1 is SGDLS and CDR2 YYNGEE. J was trimmed by 8 bases and V by 3 bases; bases with no gene match: 10. CDR3 sequence (DNA): TGTGCCAGCAGCGAGTGGGGCGGGGGGACTTATGAGCAGTTCTTC. It encodes CASSEWGGGTYEQFF. Variable domain in full (rest from reference TRBV9 and TRBJ2-1): DSGVTQTPKHLITATGQRVTLRCSPRSGDLSVYWYQQSLDQGLQFLIQYYNGEERAKGNILERFSAQQFPDLHSELNLSSLELGDSALYFCASSEWGGGTYEQFFGPGTRLTVL.

The CDR3 spells CASSFGTSGEQFF. As DNA, the CDR3 is TGTGCCAGCAGCTTTGGGACTTCAGGCGAGCAGTTCTTC. The rearrangement joins TRBV11-2 to TRBJ2-1, with D perhaps matching TRBD2 (6 bases). Trimming shortened V by 3 bases and J by 10 bases, and 13 bases separated the two germline ends. Germline values: CDR1 SGHAT, CDR2 FQNNGV. The CDR3 is 13 residues long.

This chain links TRBV19 with TRBJ1-2, with 7 bases matching TRBD1. CDR3 length: 14 amino acids. Germline V CDR1 and CDR2: LNHDA, SQIVND (reference sequence). The J segment lost 2 bases and the V segment lost 2 bases, leaving 2 bases of the junction unmatched. The CDR3 protein is CASSITTGNYGYTF. CDR3 in DNA: TGTGCCAGTAGTATAACGACAGGGAACTATGGCTACACCTTC.

J is TRBJ2-2 and V is TRBV7-9, with a tentative D call TRBD2 (6 bases). Germline CDR1 SEHNR, CDR2 FQNEAQ (reference sequence). V shed 8 bases and J shed 7 bases, with 11 bases lying between them. The CDR3 loop spans 12 amino acids. The DNA of the CDR3 is TGTGCCAGCGGCGGGATTGTCGGGGAGCTGTTTTTT. It specifies CASGGIVGELFF.

This chain connects TRBV4-3 to TRBJ1-2; tentative D call: TRBD1 (5 bases). The CDR3 totals 15 residues. Germline values: CDR1 LGHNA, CDR2 YSLEER. The V end was cut by 4 bases, the J end by 4 bases, with 16 bases between. In nucleotides, the CDR3 is TGCGCCAGCAGCCCGTATGGGGGGGATAGCTATGGCTACACCTTC. Translating gives CASSPYGGDSYGYTF.

The chain carries TRBV9 and TRBJ1-2, with 7 bases lining up with TRBD1. This CDR3 comprises 14 residues. V gave up 5 bases and J gave up 8 bases; unmatched junction bases: 12. Germline V gene sequence: CDR1 SGDLS, CDR2 YYNGEE. The CDR3 DNA follows: TGTGCCAGCAGTCCGTTAATGGGACAGCCGGGCTACACCTTC. This sequence encodes CASSPLMGQPGYTF.

The V and J genes are TRBV7-2 and TRBJ2-3; 14 bases match TRBD2. The trim removed 2 bases at V and 3 bases at J, leaving 7 bases unmatched. CDR1 and CDR2 from the germline V gene are SGHTA and FQGNSA. The CDR3 is 18 amino acids. CDR3 in amino acids: CASSLLPGLAGETDTQYF. The CDR3 DNA reads as TGTGCCAGCAGCTTACTTCCGGGACTAGCGGGAGAGACAGATACGCAGTATTTT.

The chain combines TRBV2 with TRBJ2-3; 7 bases line up with TRBD2. The V gene's germline CDR1 is SNHLY and CDR2 FYNNEI. CDR3 length: 16 amino acids. Trimming took 4 bases from V and 2 from J; bases not matched to a gene: 9. Here the CDR3 reads CASSVTRDYFTDTQYF. In DNA, the CDR3 is TGTGCCAGCAGTGTGACCCGGGACTATTTCACAGATACGCAGTATTTT.

The chain employs TRBV30 and TRBJ2-2; D is perhaps TRBD2 (7 bases). V lost 5 bases and J 4 bases, leaving 11 bases between the germline ends. Germline V gene data show CDR1 as GTSNPN and CDR2 as SVGIG (reference sequence). The CDR3 spans 13 residues. The CDR3 nucleotides are TGTGCCTGGGAGGGGGGGGCCACCGGGGAGCTGTTTTTT. Residues: CAWEGGATGELFF.

The chain is built from TRBV5-6 and TRBJ2-7; tentative D call: TRBD2 (6 bases). The V end lost 2 bases, the J end lost 3 bases, and 12 bases lay between the germline ends. Looked up from germline, CDR1 is SGHDT and CDR2 is YYEEEE. This CDR3 region has 14 residues. The CDR3 is CASSFGEEGYEQYF. The CDR3 coding sequence is TGTGCCAGCAGCTTCGGGGAGGAAGGCTACGAGCAGTACTTC.

The V and J genes are TRBV11-2 and TRBJ2-1; maybe TRBD2 (5 bases). CDR1 is SGHAT, CDR2 FQNNGV, per germline. This CDR3 spans 17 amino acids. V lost 4 bases and J lost 1, with 17 bases in between. The CDR3 DNA sequence: TGTGCCAGCAGCTCAATAGAAGGGCGGGTATCCTACAATGAGCAGTTCTTC. Its protein is CASSSIEGRVSYNEQFF.

The V and J genes are TRBV28 and TRBJ2-3; TRBD1 matches at 8 bases. Germline loops: CDR1 MDHEN, CDR2 SYDVKM. The CDR3 has 14 residues. The V gene end was trimmed by 6 bases and the J gene end by 1 base; junction bases not matched to a gene: 3. This chain's CDR3 is CASSQTGGTDTQYF. The CDR3 region has the DNA TGTGCCAGCAGCCAGACAGGGGGCACAGATACGCAGTATTTT.

The chain links TRBV30 to TRBJ2-7; TRBD2 aligns across 9 bases. CDR3 length: 13 amino acids. CDR1 GTSNPN and CDR2 SVGIG come from the germline V gene (reference sequence). The ends lost 2 bases at V and 3 bases at J; junction bases unmatched: 2. CDR3 protein: CAWSTTSGYEQYF. CDR3 nucleotides: TGTGCCTGGAGTACGACTAGCGGCTACGAGCAGTACTTC.

This chain joins TRBV28 and TRBJ2-7; TRBD1 aligns across 7 bases. Germline V gene sequence: CDR1 MDHEN, CDR2 SYDVKM. Trimming took 5 bases from V and 1 from J; bases not matched to a gene: 11. This CDR3 has 16 residues. The CDR3 DNA sequence: TGTGCCAGCAGTAACCCCTCCGGGACAGCATCCTACGAGCAGTACTTC. As protein: CASSNPSGTASYEQYF.

The sample holds one count of this clone. The chain combines TRBV19 with TRBJ2-1, with 7 bases matching TRBD1. CDR1 LNHDA and CDR2 SQIVND come from the germline V gene (reference sequence). The CDR3 extends over 15 amino acids. V lost 5 bases to trimming and J lost 4 bases; unmatched junction nucleotides: 8. CDR3 region: CASSLSGGGYNEQFF. CDR3 DNA: TGTGCCAGTAGTTTATCAGGGGGTGGATACAATGAGCAGTTCTTC.

The gene calls are TRBV30 and TRBJ2-7; 9 bases align to TRBD2. This CDR3 has 15 amino acids. Germline CDR1 reads GTSNPN; CDR2 reads SVGIG (reference sequence). V lost 0 bases and J lost 3; bases outside the gene matches: 6. CDR3 sequence (DNA): TGTGCCTGGAGTGTACTTAGCGGGAGTGTCTACGAGCAGTACTTC. Residues: CAWSVLSGSVYEQYF.

The chain is built from TRBV7-3 and TRBJ2-3, with 12 bases lining up with TRBD2. V was pared by 2 bases and J by 7 bases, with 7 bases of the junction left unmatched. The CDR3 runs 16 residues. Germline CDR1 and CDR2: SGHTA and FQGTGA. CDR3 sequence: CASSLETSGGYNTQYF. Here the CDR3 DNA reads TGTGCCAGCAGCTTAGAGACTAGCGGGGGCTACAATACGCAGTATTTT.

The chain joins TRBV4-3 to TRBJ2-6; 8 bases line up with TRBD2. Unmatched junction bases numbered 6, after V lost 3 bases and J lost 8 bases. In germline, CDR1 is LGHNA, CDR2 YSLEER. This CDR3 comprises 15 residues. The CDR3 DNA reads as TGCGCCAGCAGCCAGGGACTAGGAAGGTCCAACGTCCTGACTTTC. It translates to CASSQGLGRSNVLTF.

This sequence joins TRBV6-5 and TRBJ2-1; weak D call: TRBD2 (5 bases). Deletions cut 6 bases from V and 1 base from J, with 13 bases between. The CDR3 contains 15 residues. Germline V gives CDR1 MNHEY, CDR2 SVGAGI. The CDR3 region is CASRTRGLSYNEQFF. The CDR3 DNA is TGTGCCAGCAGGACACGAGGACTTTCCTACAATGAGCAGTTCTTC.

This chain joins TRBV11-2 and TRBJ1-5, with 11 bases matching TRBD1. This CDR3 spans 15 amino acids. CDR1 and CDR2 (germline): SGHAT, FQNNGV. The V segment lost 5 bases and the J segment 4 bases; nucleotides outside the gene matches: 4. Here the CDR3 reads CASSTGTGGNQPQHF. In DNA, the CDR3 is TGTGCCAGCAGCACCGGGACAGGGGGGAATCAGCCCCAGCATTTT.